Below, 9 T cell receptor beta chains from the same sample are listed, as sequenced in a study of cytomegalovirus exposure and HLA in healthy donors. Amplification used 60 Vbeta primers and 13 Jbeta primers. This table comes from immunoSEQ multiplex PCR, and its TCRdb copy is limited to in-frame clones, with some not included. The repertoire holds approximately 160,000 clones, with about 80% as singletons. The sample taken for sequencing was PBMCs. The receptors stem from a woman between 35 and 50 years old in good health and CMV-seronegative.

The rearrangement joins TRBV19 to TRBJ1-1, with 7 bases that match TRBD1. Germline CDR1 is LNHDA and CDR2 is SQIVND (reference sequence). J gave up 5 bases and V 3 bases, and 3 bases lay outside the gene matches. This CDR3 is 13 amino acids long. The CDR3 DNA reads TGTGCCAGTAGTATTGTACAGGGGACTGAAGCTTTCTTT. It specifies CASSIVQGTEAFF.

CDR3 nucleotide sequence: TGTGCCAGTAGTATCTCCAATCAGCCCCAGCATTTT. Its protein is CASSISNQPQHF. The rearrangement joins TRBV19 to TRBJ1-5; D remains ambiguous. The CDR3 is 12 amino acids. Looked up from germline, CDR1 is LNHDA and CDR2 is SQIVND (reference sequence). Deletions cut 3 bases from V and 3 bases from J, with 3 bases between.

The chain has TRBV6-1 and TRBJ1-2; possibly TRBD1 for D (6 bases). Germline loops: CDR1 MNHNS, CDR2 SASEGT. The germline V and J ends were trimmed by 7 bases and 8 bases, with 11 bases remaining between them. This CDR3 has 11 residues. The chain's CDR3 is CASKGERGYTF. The CDR3 bases are TGTGCCAGCAAGGGGGAGAGAGGCTACACCTTC.

The chain links TRBV7-6 to TRBJ1-2; D is ambiguous. Trimming removed 1 base at V and 8 bases at J, with 11 bases between. The CDR3 extends over 13 amino acids. Germline V gene data show CDR1 as SGHVS and CDR2 as FNYEAQ. The CDR3 loop reads CASSLGSGRGYTF. In nucleotides, the CDR3 is TGTGCCAGCAGCTTAGGATCGGGGAGAGGCTACACCTTC.

The chain couples TRBV6-1 to TRBJ1-5; TRBD1 matches 8 bases. The V gene end was trimmed by 6 bases and the J gene end by 1 base; junction bases not matched to a gene: 5. CDR3 size: 15 residues. The germline gives CDR1 MNHNS, CDR2 SASEGT. CDR3 nucleotide sequence: TGTGCCAGCAGCCCGGGACAGGTCAGCAATCAGCCCCAGCATTTT. As protein: CASSPGQVSNQPQHF.

The rearrangement links TRBV5-1 to TRBJ1-5, with D uncertain. There are 15 residues in the CDR3. Germline V gene sequence: CDR1 SGHRS, CDR2 YFSETQ. V was pared by 6 bases and J by 2 bases, with 15 bases between. The CDR3 is CASISQFRGNQPQHF. In nucleotides, the CDR3 is TGCGCCAGCATCTCCCAGTTTCGGGGCAATCAGCCCCAGCATTTT.

This chain links TRBV6-5 with TRBJ2-3; 9 bases are shared with TRBD2. V was clipped by 0 bases and J by 6 bases; unmatched bases: 7. The CDR3 is made up of 16 amino acids. The germline CDR1 and CDR2 sequences are MNHEY and SVGAGI. CDR3: CASSYSMLAGMDTQYF. Written as DNA, the CDR3 is TGTGCCAGCAGTTACTCGATGCTAGCGGGAATGGATACGCAGTATTTT.

The chain uses TRBV19 and TRBJ1-5, with D perhaps matching TRBD1 (6 bases). The CDR3 length is 15 residues. V lost 10 bases and J 0 bases, leaving 16 bases between the germline ends. CDR1 is LNHDA and CDR2 is SQIVND in the germline V gene (reference sequence). The CDR3: CATHDRSYSNQPQHF. The DNA of the CDR3 is TGTGCCACTCATGACAGGAGTTATAGCAATCAGCCCCAGCATTTT. Complete variable domain (other parts from reference TRBV19 and TRBJ1-5): DGGITQSPKYLFRKEGQNVTLSCEQNLNHDAMYWYRQDPGQGLRLIYYSQIVNDFQKGDIAEGYSVSREKKESFPLTVTSAQKNPTAFYLCATHDRSYSNQPQHFGDGTRLSIL.

The rearrangement links TRBV29-1 to TRBJ1-1; D is unclear. Germline V gene lookup returns CDR1 SQVTM and CDR2 ANQGSEA. V gave up 2 bases and J gave up 1 base, with 14 bases separating them. This CDR3 is 15 amino acids long. In DNA form, the CDR3 reads TGCAGCGTTGAATATGAGGTCCCGGGGAACACTGAAGCTTTCTTT. Protein product: CSVEYEVPGNTEAFF.